This TCR beta chain appears in the sequencing data of a study of monozygotic twins with inflammatory bowel disease. Each sample's cDNA came from eight separate reactions. TCRdb re-analyzed the 5' RACE reads; it lists each CDR3 protein once, without DNA. In all, the sample yields over 350,000 distinct CDR3 sequences. Germline CDR1 reads SEHNR; CDR2 reads FQNEAQ (reference sequence). This CDR3 spans 16 amino acids. V usage is TRBV7-9 and J usage is TRBJ1-6. The origin of this receptor is a human donor with ulcerative colitis or Crohn's disease, or a healthy co-twin of an affected twin (not recorded which). Sequenced sample: blood. This CDR3 reads CASSLTGRAYNSPLHF.